The 13 T cell receptor beta chains presented below share a single source sample, sequenced in a study of blood T cell repertoires in COVID-19. Some clones are missing from TCRdb's copy, which holds only in-frame ones; the method was immunoSEQ multiplex PCR. The data contain 90,000 or so clones, roughly nine tenths of them seen just once; the ten biggest clones take up about 5.2%. Input material: peripheral blood. These receptors were obtained from a woman aged 80 or over with active COVID-19.

V and J are TRBV5-1 and TRBJ2-1; the D gene is possibly TRBD2 (6 bases). Germline CDR1 and CDR2: SGHRS and YFSETQ. With 5 bases removed from V and 8 bases from J, the gap between germline ends came to 14 bases. The CDR3 length is 13 residues. The chain's CDR3 is CASRFRGGDEQFF. The DNA for the CDR3 is TGCGCCAGCAGGTTTAGGGGAGGAGATGAGCAGTTCTTC.

The chain carries TRBV7-3 and TRBJ2-1, with a tentative D call TRBD1 (5 bases). V gave up 5 bases and J gave up 2 bases, with 13 bases separating them. Germline assignment: CDR1 SGHTA and CDR2 FQGTGA. The CDR3 has 15 amino acids. The DNA of the CDR3 is TGTGCCAGCAGCCGTACCAGGGCGGCCTACAATGAGCAGTTCTTC. Residues: CASSRTRAAYNEQFF.

This chain links TRBV11-1 with TRBJ2-5; a possible D gene is TRBD1 (6 bases). V was pared by 4 bases and J by 2 bases, with 14 bases between. The V gene's germline CDR1 is SGHAT and CDR2 FQDESV (reference sequence). CDR3 length equals 15 residues. This CDR3 reads CASSSTRTAQETQYF. CDR3 DNA: TGTGCCAGCAGCTCTACCCGGACAGCACAAGAGACCCAGTACTTC.

The chain has TRBV28 and TRBJ2-5, with 8 bases lining up with TRBD2. After removal of 8 bases from V and 6 bases from J, the junction contained 5 bases not matched to a gene. Germline-derived CDR1 and CDR2 are MDHEN and SYDVKM. The CDR3 has 12 amino acids. CDR3: CASLGRVKTQYF. CDR3 bases: TGTGCCAGCCTCGGGAGGGTAAAGACCCAGTACTTC. The full variable domain, in which reference TRBV28 and TRBJ2-5 provide the parts outside the CDR3, is DVKVTQSSRYLVKRTGEKVFLECVQDMDHENMFWYRQDPGLGLRLIYFSYDVKMKEKGDIPEGYSVSREKKERFSLILESASTNQTSMYLCASLGRVKTQYFGPGTRLLVL.

This chain joins TRBV19 and TRBJ1-2, with a possible D match to TRBD1 (6 bases). The CDR3 spans 12 residues. Trimming shortened V by 5 bases and J by 10 bases, and 14 bases separated the two germline ends. Looked up from germline, CDR1 is LNHDA and CDR2 is SQIVND (reference sequence). CDR3 DNA: TGTGCCAGTAGTTTCCGGGACAAAAACTACACCTTC. This codes for CASSFRDKNYTF. The whole variable domain, filled in from reference TRBV19 and TRBJ1-2, reads DGGITQSPKYLFRKEGQNVTLSCEQNLNHDAMYWYRQDPGQGLRLIYYSQIVNDFQKGDIAEGYSVSREKKESFPLTVTSAQKNPTAFYLCASSFRDKNYTFGSGTRLTVV.

The rearrangement joins TRBV7-8 to TRBJ2-1; unclear D gene. V was clipped by 3 bases and J by 1 base, with 7 bases between them. The CDR3 is 14 amino acids. Germline lookup yields CDR1 SGHVS and CDR2 FQNEAQ. The CDR3 nucleotides read TGTGCCAGCAGCTTCTACAGATCCTACAATGAGCAGTTCTTC. Protein: CASSFYRSYNEQFF.

This clone was seen more than once but under ten times. The V call is TRBV28, the J call TRBJ1-2; D remains unclear. V lost 3 bases and J 3 bases, leaving 11 bases between the germline ends. The CDR3 totals 14 residues. Germline CDR1 and CDR2: MDHEN and SYDVKM. In DNA, the CDR3 is TGTGCCAGCAGTTTGAGAAACGGTGACTATGGCTACACCTTC. Translated: CASSLRNGDYGYTF.

The V gene is TRBV6-5, the J gene TRBJ2-1; no definite D call. The CDR3 spans 15 residues. Germline-derived CDR1 and CDR2 are MNHEY and SVGAGI. V was trimmed by 0 bases and J by 4 bases, leaving 10 bases between them. CDR3 bases: TGTGCCAGCAGTTACTCTGTCGGCAGGTACAATGAGCAGTTCTTC. As protein: CASSYSVGRYNEQFF.

V usage is TRBV6-5 and J usage is TRBJ1-4, with a possible D match to TRBD1 (5 bases). CDR3 length: 12 residues. Trimming cost V 6 bases and J 13 bases, with 15 bases left between them. Germline CDR1 is MNHEY and CDR2 is SVGAGI. CDR3 sequence (DNA): TGTGCCAGCAGAGAGTACAGGTCAGGACTGTTTTTT. Amino acids: CASREYRSGLFF.

This clone has a handful of counts. One end of the junction varies from germline; a read error may be responsible. This chain connects TRBV28 to TRBJ1-4, with D maybe TRBD1 (6 bases). This CDR3 has 13 residues. Germline values: CDR1 MDHEN, CDR2 SYDVKM. The CDR3, as DNA: TGTGCCAGCCTACAGGGTACTAACGAAAAACTGTTTTTT. Translating it yields CASLQGTNEKLFF.

The rearrangement joins TRBV9 to TRBJ2-7, with TRBD1 matching over 8 bases. J gave up 4 bases and V 5 bases, and 14 bases lay outside the gene matches. This CDR3 contains 16 residues. CDR1 and CDR2 (germline): SGDLS, YYNGEE. CDR3 sequence (DNA): TGTGCCAGCAGTCCCAGGTCCCACAGGGGGTTATACGAGCAGTACTTC. This gives the protein CASSPRSHRGLYEQYF.

The V call is TRBV18, the J call TRBJ2-7; 7 bases match TRBD2. The CDR3 loop spans 15 amino acids. The germline V gene has CDR1 KGHSH and CDR2 LQKENI. Unmatched junction bases numbered 10, after V lost 4 bases and J lost 4 bases. The CDR3 DNA reads as TGTGCCAGCTCACAGAGCGGGAATGGAATATACGAGCAGTACTTC. Translated: CASSQSGNGIYEQYF.

CDR3 bases: TGTGCCAGCAGCTTACAGAATCAGCCCCAGCATTTT. It yields the protein CASSLQNQPQHF. The chain recombines TRBV7-9 with TRBJ1-5; the D is unclear. Trimming shortened V by 2 bases and J by 4 bases, and 3 bases separated the two germline ends. Per the germline V gene, CDR1 is SEHNR and CDR2 is FQNEAQ (reference sequence). The CDR3 contains 12 residues. Full variable domain (rest looked up from reference TRBV7-9 and TRBJ1-5): DTGVSQNPRHKITKRGQNVTFRCDPISEHNRLYWYRQTLGQGPEFLTYFQNEAQLEKSRLLSDRFSAERPKGSFSTLEIQRTEQGDSAMYLCASSLQNQPQHFGDGTRLSIL.